This TCR beta chain was profiled in a study of blood T cell repertoires in COVID-19 (dated by TCRdb to about 2020). For the study in its entirety: Samples from collaborators originated in the United States, Italy and Spain and spanned both the acute and convalescent phases of COVID-19. The prospective study material was composed of cDNA or gDNA derived from T cells, B-cell-depleted T cells, or PBMCs. Deeply sampled blood TCRbeta repertoires from subjects exposed to, actively infected with, or recovered from COVID-19 were included in the dataset. The repertoires were released in a freely available public database meant as a resource for research on the immune response to SARS-CoV-2. Samples came from the ongoing ImmuneRACE study (first 160 participants) plus 1,254 subjects from 6 global collaborators. Nearly every sample came with metadata listing a de-identified subject ID, COVID-19 status, age in years and sex. Where HLA class I and class II types were available, the types were taken from metadata supplied by the sample provider, not from assay-based typing. Overall study outcomes, separate from this receptor: Clinical and demographic metadata were provided uncurated, with the amount varying by source and participant.

Enrolling through a virtual design, the prospective study's participants ranged in age from roughly 18 to 90 years and lived across approximately 25 United States geographic areas. To assign participants to cohorts, the prospective study relied on clinical history that participants themselves reported in a screening survey and a study questionnaire. Each participant in the prospective study had whole blood, serum and a nasopharyngeal or oropharyngeal swab collected by mobile phlebotomists. Participants in the prospective study had the option to provide additional blood draws and questionnaires over an approximately 2-month period. Blood samples from the prospective study were shipped frozen or at room temperature prior to DNA extraction. To note about this clone: This receptor's antigen is unknown. Base qualities are not at hand, and no much larger clone is one base apart.

The CDR1 and CDR2 encoded by the germline V gene (reference sequence) are SEHNR and FQNEAQ. Ends trimmed: V by 4 bases, J by 1 base; bases unmatched to a gene: 6. Measured from the cysteine to the phenylalanine, the CDR3 is 16 residues long. Solely the CDR3 DNA is kept, with 48 bases framed from the first base. TCRbeta CDR3 regions were amplified from genomic DNA using the immunoSEQ Assay, a bias-controlled multiplex PCR. The original methods were these. The number of nucleated cells in each sample was estimated from the amplification of reference gene primers within the assay. To quantify the absolute abundance of each unique TCRbeta CDR3 rearrangement, sequence reads were collapsed and filtered. For each sample, productive Simpson clonality was calculated as the square root of Simpson's diversity index over productive rearrangements. The table comes from immuneACCESS by way of TCRdb, which keeps in-frame sequences with V and J called. Part of the clones is missing from these tables; in studies checked, under half for an unresolved V gene and the rest for unknown reasons. V, J and clone size are those of that table, while D and trimming were read from the DNA. The sample includes around 280,000 clones, with 90% observed a single time. The ten most abundant clones make up roughly 1.5% of the sample.

What was sequenced was PBMCs or T cells enriched from blood (not recorded which). The chain joins TRBV7-9 to TRBJ2-7; 11 junctional bases match TRBD1. The sequence was obtained from a woman between 18 and 29 years old with acute COVID-19. CDR3 reads: CASSSAGTGGSYEQYF. The nucleotide sequence is given as TGTGCCAGCAGCTCCGCAGGGACAGGGGGGTCCTACGAGCAGTACTTC.